The source of this T cell receptor beta chain is a study of cytomegalovirus exposure and HLA in healthy donors. This clone was counted a few times. What it recognizes is unknown. The CDR3 sequence is 16 residues long. CDR1 is PRHDT, CDR2 FYEKMQ, per germline (reference sequence). J was trimmed by 6 bases and V by 0 bases; bases with no gene match: 6. The donors, nominally healthy at sampling, likely had unrecorded immune exposures. In the PCR, 60 Vbeta and 13 Jbeta primers were used. Only in-frame clones appear in the TCRdb table, and some are missing; sequencing was by immunoSEQ multiplex PCR. The table shows around 200,000 clones, with 80% to 85% occurring only once. General study points: Relative to equally common others, HLA-associated TCR beta chains showed greater clonal expansion in a later analysis.

Sample: PBMCs. This sequence joins TRBV13 and TRBJ2-7, with TRBD2 matching 12 bases. The source is a man aged 35 to 55 in good health and CMV-seropositive. In DNA form, the CDR3 reads TGTGCCAGCAGCTTAGGTCTAGCGGGGGGGCGGATCGAGCAGTACTTC. Protein product: CASSLGLAGGRIEQYF.